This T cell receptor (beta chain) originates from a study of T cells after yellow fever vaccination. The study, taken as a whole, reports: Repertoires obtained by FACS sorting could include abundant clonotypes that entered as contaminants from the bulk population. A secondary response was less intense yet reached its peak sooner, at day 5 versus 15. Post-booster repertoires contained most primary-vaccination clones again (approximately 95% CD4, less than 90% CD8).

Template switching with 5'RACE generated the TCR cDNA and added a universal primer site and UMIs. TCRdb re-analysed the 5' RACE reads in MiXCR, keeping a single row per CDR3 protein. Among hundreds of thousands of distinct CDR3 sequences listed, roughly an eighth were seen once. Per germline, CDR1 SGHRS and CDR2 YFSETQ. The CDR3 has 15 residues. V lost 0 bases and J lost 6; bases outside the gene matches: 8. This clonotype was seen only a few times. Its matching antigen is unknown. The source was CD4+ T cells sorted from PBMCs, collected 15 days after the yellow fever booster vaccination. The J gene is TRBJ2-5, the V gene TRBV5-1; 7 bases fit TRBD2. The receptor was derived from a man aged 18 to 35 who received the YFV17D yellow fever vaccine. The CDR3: CASSLASGNSKTQYF. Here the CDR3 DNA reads TGCGCCAGCAGCTTGGCTAGCGGTAACTCTAAGACCCAGTACTTC.